The TCR beta chain described here comes from a study of control samples from healthy donors and cancer patients. Here immunoSEQ multiplex PCR was the method, and the copy in TCRdb shows in-frame clones only, minus some. The sample has some 410,000 clones; 75% to 95% are singletons. Trimming removed 2 bases at V and 4 bases at J, with 11 bases between. This CDR3 region has 14 residues. Germline lookup yields CDR1 SEHNR and CDR2 FQNEAQ (reference sequence). This chain joins TRBV7-9 and TRBJ2-5; D tentatively fits TRBD1 or TRBD2 (5 bases each). The sequence came from a man aged 35-49 years with head and neck cancer. Sequencing used PBMCs. CDR3 region: CASSLSPGTETQYF. In DNA, the CDR3 is TGTGCCAGCAGCTTATCCCCGGGGACAGAGACCCAGTACTTC. The variable domain in full, with the rest retrieved from reference TRBV7-9 and TRBJ2-5, is DTGVSQNPRHKITKRGQNVTFRCDPISEHNRLYWYRQTLGQGPEFLTYFQNEAQLEKSRLLSDRFSAERPKGSFSTLEIQRTEQGDSAMYLCASSLSPGTETQYFGPGTRLLVL.